These 30 T cell receptor beta chains were all obtained from the same sample, sequenced in a study of OX40 agonist ivuxolimab in advanced cancers. TCRdb keeps only in-frame clones here, not all; method: immunoSEQ multiplex PCR. The table includes some 45,000 clones, over 60% detected once. Material: CD4+ or CD8+ T cells sorted from blood, obtained in a trial of the OX40 agonist ivuxolimab. These receptors originate from an adult with an advanced solid tumor such as melanoma, head and neck, liver or kidney cancer.

The count of this clone is one. The CDR3 sequence is CASSVGGAGIYGYTF. The DNA of the CDR3 is TGTGCCAGCAGTGTTGGGGGCGCAGGAATCTATGGCTACACCTTC. The chain recombines TRBV2 with TRBJ1-2; possible D gene TRBD1, 6 bases. The length of the CDR3 is 15 residues. V was pared by 4 bases and J by 4 bases, with 16 bases between. The V gene's germline CDR1 is SNHLY and CDR2 FYNNEI.

J is TRBJ2-7 and V is TRBV6-1; D is unresolved. CDR1 MNHNS and CDR2 SASEGT come from the germline V gene. CDR3 length: 10 amino acids. V lost 2 bases and J 11 bases, leaving 7 bases between the germline ends. Here the CDR3 DNA reads TGTGCCAGCAGTGAATCCACGGAGTACTTC. Translated, it gives CASSESTEYF.

The CDR3 DNA follows: TGTGCCAGCAGCTCCAGGTCCGGCGAGCAGTACTTC. This translates into CASSSRSGEQYF. The chain is built from TRBV11-3 and TRBJ2-7, with D uncertain. Between the trimmed V and J ends, which lost 4 bases and 6 bases, there was a span of 10 bases. This CDR3 region has 12 residues. The germline CDR1 and CDR2 sequences are SGHNT and YENEEA.

The V and J genes are TRBV4-3 and TRBJ2-3; D tentatively reads TRBD1 or TRBD2 (5 bases each). With 5 bases removed from V and 1 base from J, the gap between germline ends came to 16 bases. Germline V gene lookup returns CDR1 LGHNA and CDR2 YSLEER. The CDR3 length is 16 residues. CDR3 sequence reads: CASSAALWGRTDTQYF. The CDR3 DNA reads TGCGCCAGCAGCGCGGCGTTATGGGGACGCACAGATACGCAGTATTTT.

The V call is TRBV7-9, the J call TRBJ2-5, with 7 bases lining up with TRBD1. CDR3 length equals 14 residues. Germline assignment: CDR1 SEHNR and CDR2 FQNEAQ (reference sequence). V shed 1 base, J shed 6 bases, and the junction held 5 bases outside the gene matches. The CDR3 DNA sequence: TGTGCCAGCAGCTTAGTGGGACAGATGCAGACCCAGTACTTC. Its translation: CASSLVGQMQTQYF.

The chain is built from TRBV7-2 and TRBJ1-1, with no clear D. CDR3 length equals 13 residues. The ends were cut back, 1 base at V and 3 bases at J, with 6 bases in the middle. CDR1 and CDR2 from the germline V gene are SGHTA and FQGNSA. The CDR3 region has the DNA TGTGCCAGCAGCTTAGGGCGGTACACTGAAGCTTTCTTT. Translating gives CASSLGRYTEAFF. The variable domain in full, completed from reference TRBV7-2 and TRBJ1-1, reads GAGVSQSPSNKVTEKGKDVELRCDPISGHTALYWYRQSLGQGLEFLIYFQGNSAPDKSGLPSDRFSAERTGGSVSTLTIQRTQQEDSAVYLCASSLGRYTEAFFGQGTRLTVV.

V and J are TRBV7-2 and TRBJ2-5; 13 nucleotides match TRBD2. The trim removed 1 base at V and 5 bases at J, leaving 4 bases unmatched. The CDR3 contains 16 residues. Germline CDR1 SGHTA, CDR2 FQGNSA. In DNA, the CDR3 is TGTGCCAGCAGCTTAGGGACTAGCGGGAGTTGGGAGACCCAGTACTTC. This gives the protein CASSLGTSGSWETQYF.

V is TRBV7-8 and J is TRBJ2-2; the D is unclear. Germline CDR1 is SGHVS and CDR2 is FQNEAQ. The CDR3 is 15 amino acids. V was trimmed by 2 bases and J by 2 bases, leaving 9 bases between them. CDR3 loop: CASSLRGFNTGELFF. The CDR3 coding sequence is TGTGCCAGCAGCTTACGCGGATTTAACACCGGGGAGCTGTTTTTT.

The chain links TRBV7-8 to TRBJ2-7, with unresolved D. The CDR3 has 11 amino acids. CDR1 is SGHVS, CDR2 FQNEAQ, per germline. Trimming took off 4 bases at V and 4 bases at J, with 5 bases between the two ends. The CDR3 DNA is TGTGCCAGCAGCTCAAGATACGAGCAGTACTTC. The encoded protein is CASSSRYEQYF. Filled out from reference TRBV7-8 and TRBJ2-7, the complete variable domain reads GAGVSQSPRYKVAKRGQDVALRCDPISGHVSLFWYQQALGQGPEFLTYFQNEAQLDKSGLPSDRFFAERPEGSVSTLKIQRTQQEDSAVYLCASSSRYEQYFGPGTRLTVT.

The V call is TRBV9, the J call TRBJ2-5, with TRBD2 as a possible D gene (6 bases). Matching the DNA end better, TRBJ2-7 makes the J call doubtful. The CDR3 loop spans 15 amino acids. Germline V gene lookup returns CDR1 SGDLS and CDR2 YYNGEE. The CDR3 DNA follows: TGTGCCAGCAGCGTAGACGGGAGAAAGGGCGGCGAGCAGTACTTC. Protein sequence: CASSVDGRKGGEQYF.

J is TRBJ2-1 and V is TRBV10-3; TRBD2 is a possible D gene (6 bases). This CDR3 is built from 15 residues. The V gene's germline CDR1 is ENHRY and CDR2 SYGVKD. Trimming pared 5 bases from V and 0 bases from J, leaving 11 bases between. CDR3 DNA: TGTGCCATCAGTCGACTAGTAAGCTCCTACAATGAGCAGTTCTTC. The encoded protein is CAISRLVSSYNEQFF.

V usage is TRBV18 and J usage is TRBJ2-5, with 7 bases aligning to TRBD1. The J call may be wrong; the DNA end is better matched by TRBJ2-7. The CDR3 is 13 residues long. From germline, CDR1 is KGHSH and CDR2 LQKENI. CDR3 loop: CASSHTGADEQYF. CDR3 DNA: TGTGCCAGCTCACACACAGGGGCCGACGAGCAGTACTTC.

There are a few counts of this clone. The V and J genes are TRBV5-4 and TRBJ1-2, with 7 bases that match TRBD1. The CDR3 spans 13 residues. Germline V gene sequence: CDR1 SGHNT, CDR2 YYREEE (reference sequence). The V gene end was trimmed by 4 bases and the J gene end by 2 bases; junction bases not matched to a gene: 2. CDR3 sequence (DNA): TGTGCCAGCAGCCCGGACAGGAACTATGGCTACACCTTC. It is translated as CASSPDRNYGYTF.

The chain employs TRBV7-2 and TRBJ1-5; D gene ambiguous. V dropped 2 bases and J dropped 0 bases, with 8 bases sitting between them. Germline V lookup: CDR1 SGHTA, CDR2 FQGNSA. The CDR3 is made up of 15 amino acids. In DNA form, the CDR3 reads TGTGCCAGCAGCTTAAGCATTTATAGCAATCAGCCCCAGCATTTT. Translated, it gives CASSLSIYSNQPQHF.

CDR3 sequence reads: CASSLTVTSAESYEQYF. CDR3 DNA: TGTGCCAGCAGCTTGACCGTGACTAGCGCCGAATCCTACGAGCAGTACTTC. The V call is TRBV5-5, the J call TRBJ2-7, with 8 bases matching TRBD2. This CDR3 has 17 amino acids. Trimming removed 1 base from V and 1 base from J; junction bases left unmatched: 10. CDR1 is SGHKS and CDR2 is YYEKEE in the germline V gene (reference sequence).

The CDR3 region has the DNA TGTGCCAGCAGCGTATGGGGGGGCTCGAACACTGAAGCTTTCTTT. Its translation is CASSVWGGSNTEAFF. The chain links TRBV9 to TRBJ1-1, with D possibly TRBD1 on 6 matching bases. The CDR3 spans 15 residues. The germline CDR1 and CDR2 sequences are SGDLS and YYNGEE. Trimming took off 1 base at V and 1 base at J, with 11 bases between the two ends.

The count of this clone is one. The V gene is TRBV18, the J gene TRBJ2-1, with 11 bases lining up with TRBD2. Germline-derived CDR1 and CDR2 are KGHSH and LQKENI. CDR3 size: 15 residues. After removal of 4 bases from V and 6 bases from J, the junction contained 5 bases not matched to a gene. The CDR3 loop reads CASSLIAGGANEQFF. The CDR3 bases are TGTGCCAGCTCACTAATAGCGGGAGGGGCCAATGAGCAGTTCTTC.

This chain uses TRBV19 with TRBJ1-6; 11 bases map to TRBD1. The CDR3 consists of 16 residues. CDR1 and CDR2 (germline): LNHDA, SQIVND (reference sequence). Germline trimming cut 7 bases from V and 6 bases from J; bases unmatched to any gene: 8. DNA for the CDR3: TGTGCCAGTATGGTCGGACAGGGGGCGTCTAATTCACCCCTCCACTTT. Amino acids: CASMVGQGASNSPLHF.

The V and J genes are TRBV10-1 and TRBJ1-6, with TRBD1 as a possible D gene (6 bases). The CDR3 contains 15 residues. Per the germline V gene, CDR1 is WNHNN and CDR2 is SYGVQD (reference sequence). The V and J ends lost 1 base and 7 bases respectively, with 11 bases between them. The CDR3 DNA reads as TGCGCCAGCAGTGAGTTTCCAGGGGAGAATTCACCCCTCCACTTT. Protein product: CASSEFPGENSPLHF.

This clone was counted only a few times. This chain connects TRBV29-1 to TRBJ2-7; D is undetermined. CDR3 length: 15 amino acids. Germline CDR1 SQVTM, CDR2 ANQGSEA. V shed 4 bases and J shed 0 bases, with 16 bases lying between them. In nucleotides, the CDR3 is TGCAGCGTTGTGGCCCAGCAGCCGAGCTCCTACGAGCAGTACTTC. Its protein product is CSVVAQQPSSYEQYF.

The rearrangement uses TRBV29-1 and TRBJ1-5, with D possibly TRBD1 on 5 matching bases. The CDR3 runs to 14 residues. Germline lookup yields CDR1 SQVTM and CDR2 ANQGSEA. V dropped 7 bases and J dropped 6 bases, with 19 bases sitting between them. The CDR3 nucleotides are TGCAGCGCCTCGGACGGGGGGGGTAGTCAGCCCCAGCATTTT. Its translation: CSASDGGGSQPQHF.

The chain uses TRBV15 and TRBJ1-3; D is undetermined. The germline gives CDR1 LNHNV, CDR2 YYDKDF (reference sequence). The ends were cut back, 5 bases at V and 0 bases at J, with 11 bases in the middle. CDR3 length: 15 residues. CDR3 bases: TGTGCCACCAGCCCCCATTTTAGCTCTGGAAACACCATATATTTT. Protein sequence: CATSPHFSSGNTIYF.

J is TRBJ2-7 and V is TRBV29-1; the D is unclear. The CDR3 extends over 13 amino acids. CDR1 and CDR2 from the germline V gene are SQVTM and ANQGSEA. The V and J ends lost 5 bases and 2 bases respectively, with 13 bases between them. In DNA, the CDR3 is TGCAGCGTTTCGCCGGACGCAACCTACGAGCAGTACTTC. Translation gives CSVSPDATYEQYF.

The J gene is TRBJ1-6, the V gene TRBV6-5, with D unclear. CDR1 is MNHEY, CDR2 SVGAGI, per germline. This CDR3 has 13 amino acids. Trimming pared 6 bases from V and 6 bases from J, leaving 9 bases between. The CDR3 reads CASRRGSNSPLHF. The CDR3 region has the DNA TGTGCCAGCAGGCGCGGGTCTAATTCACCCCTCCACTTT.

This clone was seen just once. The genes are TRBV11-3 and TRBJ2-2; D perhaps matches TRBD2 (5 bases). V shed 2 bases and J shed 6 bases, with 10 bases lying between them. The CDR3 contains 14 residues. In germline, CDR1 is SGHNT, CDR2 YENEEA. CDR3 protein: CASSLRAEAGELFF. The CDR3 bases are TGTGCCAGCAGCTTACGGGCGGAGGCCGGGGAGCTGTTTTTT. Using reference TRBV11-3 and TRBJ2-2 for the parts outside the CDR3, the full variable domain is EAGVVQSPRYKIIEKKQPVAFWCNPISGHNTLYWYLQNLGQGPELLIRYENEEAVDDSQLPKDRFSAERLKGVDSTLKIQPAELGDSAVYLCASSLRAEAGELFFGEGSRLTVL.

The V call is TRBV6-5, the J call TRBJ1-6; 8 bases map to TRBD1. V shed 6 bases, J shed 1 base, and the junction held 2 bases outside the gene matches. The CDR3 consists of 15 residues. Per the germline V gene, CDR1 is MNHEY and CDR2 is SVGAGI. The DNA for the CDR3 is TGTGCCAGCAGCCGACAGGGGTCCTATAATTCACCCCTCCACTTT. Translation gives CASSRQGSYNSPLHF.

This clone was recorded only once. The rearrangement uses TRBV10-1 and TRBJ1-5; D may be TRBD1 (5 bases). Trimming took off 4 bases at V and 3 bases at J, with 7 bases between the two ends. The CDR3 spans 13 residues. Germline V lookup: CDR1 WNHNN, CDR2 SYGVQD (reference sequence). The chain's CDR3 is CASSVGVNQPQHF. The DNA for the CDR3 is TGCGCCAGCAGTGTAGGGGTCAATCAGCCCCAGCATTTT.

The CDR3 loop reads CASSVAPTYYNEQFF. The CDR3 region has the DNA TGTGCCAGCAGCGTAGCCCCGACATATTACAATGAGCAGTTCTTC. V usage is TRBV9 and J usage is TRBJ2-1; D is unresolved. Deletions cut 0 bases from V and 4 bases from J, with 11 bases between. Germline CDR1 is SGDLS and CDR2 is YYNGEE. The CDR3 is made up of 15 amino acids.

The chain joins TRBV18 to TRBJ1-2; D is unclear. Germline CDR1 is KGHSH and CDR2 is LQKENI. The length of the CDR3 is 13 residues. V was cut by 1 base and J by 7 bases, with 10 bases left in between. CDR3 nucleotide sequence: TGTGCCAGCTCACCACTGAAGGAGGTTGGCTACACCTTC. This sequence encodes CASSPLKEVGYTF.

This clone was counted a few times. The V call is TRBV28, the J call TRBJ1-6; TRBD1 matches at 9 bases. The ends lost 5 bases at V and 10 bases at J; junction bases unmatched: 6. CDR3 size: 14 residues. Germline values: CDR1 MDHEN, CDR2 SYDVKM. The CDR3 DNA is TGTGCCAGCAGTCCCGGGACAGGGCGATCACCCCTCCACTTT. The encoded protein is CASSPGTGRSPLHF.